The source of this T cell receptor beta chain is a study of T cells in Graves' hyperthyroidism and ophthalmopathy. RNA transcripts were the template for amplifying TCR beta CDR3 regions. In the first-round RT-PCR of the TCR CDR3, the HTBI primer set was used. TCRdb fed the multiplex PCR reads into MiXCR, producing one record per CDR3 protein. This table holds 490,000 or so distinct CDR3 sequences, 40% to 55% found once. From germline, CDR1 is LNHDA and CDR2 SQIVND (reference sequence). There are 17 residues in the CDR3. V dropped 9 bases and J dropped 0; count of bases not matched to a gene: 11. This TCR was sampled from an adult woman with Graves' disease, either hyperthyroidism or ophthalmopathy (not recorded which). This chain uses TRBV19 with TRBJ1-5, with TRBD1 matching 10 bases. The material sequenced was peripheral blood or thyroid tissue (not recorded which). DNA of the CDR3: TGTGCCAGCGCCCCCGGGACAGGGGCGCGTAGCAATCAGCCCCAGCATTTT. This gives the protein CASAPGTGARSNQPQHF.